This T cell receptor beta chain was captured in a study of T cell responses to AZD1222 COVID-19 vaccine. The method was immunoSEQ multiplex PCR; TCRdb's version includes in-frame clones alone and lacks a portion of them. The table lists about 94,000 clones, 85% to 90% of them singletons. This CDR3 is 16 amino acids long. Trimming removed 4 bases from V and 5 bases from J, with 20 bases in between. Germline V gene data show CDR1 as LNHNV and CDR2 as YYDKDF (reference sequence). This specimen consisted of peripheral blood, obtained 28 days after the second AZD1222 dose. This chain joins TRBV15 and TRBJ2-5; D perhaps matches TRBD2 (6 bases). This receptor was obtained from an adult who received the AZD1222 COVID-19 vaccine. The CDR3 sequence: CATSKYLTRRDETQYF. The CDR3 DNA follows: TGTGCCACCAGCAAGTATCTGACTAGGCGGGACGAGACCCAGTACTTC.